This TCR beta chain was sequenced for a study of shared clonotypes between healthy human individuals. Between the trimmed V and J ends, which lost 6 bases and 9 bases, there was a span of 33 bases. The germline V gene encodes CDR1 SNHLY and CDR2 FYNNEI. The length of the CDR3 is 19 residues. Clones were read by immunoSEQ multiplex PCR, and TCRdb kept only the in-frame ones, dropping some. The table has roughly 1,500,000 clones, 98% seen once. The sample consisted of naive CD4+ T cells sorted from blood. As to subset: CD45RA+ positively selected. V and J are TRBV2 and TRBJ1-5; D uncertain. The sequence came from a man aged 25-40 years in good health. Here the CDR3 reads CASRNLPAEPSHSYLPQHF. CDR3 coding DNA: TGTGCCAGCAGAAACCTACCCGCGGAACCGTCTCATTCCTATTTGCCCCAGCATTTT. Variable domain in full (rest from reference TRBV2 and TRBJ1-5): EPEVTQTPSHQVTQMGQEVILRCVPISNHLYFYWYRQILGQKVEFLVSFYNNEISEKSEIFDDQFSVERPDGSNFTLKIRSTKLEDSAMYFCASRNLPAEPSHSYLPQHFGDGTRLSIL.